The rows below give T cell receptor beta chains drawn from one sample of a study of cytotoxic CD8 clonotypes in ibrutinib-treated CLL. Clones were sequenced by immunoSEQ multiplex PCR, and TCRdb holds only the in-frame ones, with some missing. This table holds approximately 170,000 clones, over 75% found once. Source: PBMCs, taken at disease progression, from a patient treated with ibrutinib. These receptors were collected from a human donor with chronic lymphocytic leukemia. Each CDR3 is given without its conserved first and last residue. The order of the fields is clone size, V gene, CDR3 protein. Where a row states a size, it is once, few, many or the class of an expanded clone; other rows omit it.

size: .; V: TRBV29-1; CDR3: SVVGGIRDTQY
size: .; V: TRBV19; CDR3: ATLTGPSSGNTIY
size: .; V: TRBV7-2; CDR3: ASSSSPGNTEAF
size: .; V: TRBV18; CDR3: ASSGTGGAETQY
size: .; V: TRBV10-3; CDR3: AISVEPNTEAF
size: .; V: TRBV6-6; CDR3: ASSPYGQGPLSEQY
size: .; V: TRBV5-6; CDR3: ASSPATPELNEQF
size: .; V: TRBV5-1; CDR3: ASSGPFRVGELF
size: .; V: TRBV14; CDR3: ASSQVGQLTSYEQY
size: .; V: TRBV7-3; CDR3: ASSLAGGRADTQY
size: .; V: TRBV7-6; CDR3: ASSPRQGYNQPQH
size: .; V: TRBV6-5; CDR3: ASSEETRGGQY
size: once; V: TRBV9; CDR3: ASSERQGWDTEAF
size: .; V: TRBV9; CDR3: ASSVVVGTTGELF
size: .; V: TRBV4-2; CDR3: ASMRDRGSGNTIY
size: .; V: TRBV5-1; CDR3: ASSLRWESYNEQF
size: few; V: TRBV2; CDR3: ASKAGVSGQPQH
size: .; V: TRBV28; CDR3: ASPPVGVGGTEAF
size: .; V: TRBV13; CDR3: ASSTRQGASYEQY
size: .; V: TRBV10-1; CDR3: ASGTGGIHSPGNTIY
size: once; V: TRBV5-1; CDR3: ASSQGQNQPQH
size: .; V: TRBV7-2; CDR3: ASSLPSPNEQF
size: .; V: TRBV19; CDR3: ASSSRGDYGYT
size: .; V: TRBV9; CDR3: ASSVAATSSYEQY
size: once; V: TRBV28; CDR3: ASSQGLAASYEQY
size: .; V: TRBV14; CDR3: ASSRSTGFNEQY
size: .; V: TRBV18; CDR3: ASSPQGPDQPQH
size: .; V: TRBV19; CDR3: ASSITQDSGEKLF
size: .; V: TRBV7-9; CDR3: ASSSPGPPNTGELF
size: .; V: TRBV6-6; CDR3: ASRGASGVNTGELF
size: .; V: TRBV27; CDR3: ASSPITPGTAPFEAF
size: .; V: TRBV7-9; CDR3: ASSPRDSRTAYNEQF
size: .; V: TRBV5-6; CDR3: ASSPSAGLSTDTQY
size: .; V: TRBV10-3; CDR3: AISESGDKAF
size: .; V: TRBV18; CDR3: ASSTAGTSGSSSYEQY
size: .; V: TRBV7-8; CDR3: ASSPAHRGYEQY
size: .; V: TRBV14; CDR3: ASSQELAVNEQF
size: .; V: TRBV4-2; CDR3: ASSVQDSNQPQH
size: medium-sized; V: TRBV5-5; CDR3: ASSERPGQNTGELF
size: few; V: TRBV19; CDR3: ASTLPGDSNQPQH
size: .; V: TRBV2; CDR3: ASSELRGLAGEFWNNEQF